These 26 T cell receptor beta chains came from one sample sequenced in a study of identifying expanded T cells in peripheral blood. The table came from immunoSEQ multiplex PCR; TCRdb's copy has only in-frame clones and leaves some out. In the table there are around 90,000 clones, approximately 88% of which are singletons. The specimen was blood. Receptor source: a person aged 18 to 69 in good health.

This chain joins TRBV9 and TRBJ2-5; the D gene is possibly TRBD2 (6 bases). CDR3 length equals 15 residues. Trimming left V 4 bases short and J 4 bases short, with 17 bases between. Germline CDR1 and CDR2: SGDLS and YYNGEE. CDR3 nucleotide sequence: TGTGCCAGCAGCACCAGGAGGGATGGGGTAGAGACCCAGTACTTC. Amino acids: CASSTRRDGVETQYF.

This clone has only one observation. V gene TRBV5-1 combines with J gene TRBJ2-7, with 16 bases lining up with TRBD2. This CDR3 spans 16 amino acids. Germline CDR1 and CDR2: SGHRS and YFSETQ. Trimming removed 4 bases from V and 6 bases from J; junction bases left unmatched: 7. The CDR3 DNA sequence: TGCGCCAGCAGCCAGGGACTAGCGGGGGGGCCTAGCGAGCAGTACTTC. Translating gives CASSQGLAGGPSEQYF.

This chain connects TRBV30 to TRBJ1-6; no clear D gene. This CDR3 is built from 13 residues. Trimming shortened V by 4 bases and J by 7 bases, and 11 bases separated the two germline ends. Looked up from germline, CDR1 is GTSNPN and CDR2 is SVGIG (reference sequence). This chain's CDR3 is CAWTLGLNSPLHF. The CDR3 DNA reads as TGTGCCTGGACCCTGGGATTAAATTCACCCCTCCACTTT.

V gene TRBV7-2 combines with J gene TRBJ1-1, with unresolved D. Trimming pared 4 bases from V and 6 bases from J, leaving 12 bases between. Germline V gene sequence: CDR1 SGHTA, CDR2 FQGNSA. The CDR3 sequence is 13 residues long. CDR3 residues: CASSSGVGPEAFF. The CDR3 region has the DNA TGTGCCAGCAGCTCCGGCGTTGGACCTGAAGCTTTCTTT.

The chain employs TRBV11-2 and TRBJ2-1, with D perhaps TRBD1 or TRBD2 (5 bases each). Trimming removed 6 bases at V and 9 bases at J, with 24 bases between. Germline loops: CDR1 SGHAT, CDR2 FQNNGV. This CDR3 is 16 amino acids long. As DNA, the CDR3 is TGTGCCAGCAGTCTCATCCGGGACCTCGGCCGTGTTGAGCAGTTCTTC. This codes for CASSLIRDLGRVEQFF.

This chain joins TRBV18 and TRBJ2-7, with 9 bases lining up with TRBD1. Per the germline V gene, CDR1 is KGHSH and CDR2 is LQKENI. The CDR3 runs 16 residues. With V trimmed by 3 bases and J by 3 bases, 9 bases remained unmatched. The CDR3 here is CASSPIETGGFYEQYF. In DNA, the CDR3 is TGTGCCAGCTCACCTATAGAGACAGGGGGATTCTACGAGCAGTACTTC.

At least ten counts were recorded for this clone. The V gene is TRBV2, the J gene TRBJ2-7, with D tentatively TRBD1 (5 bases). The CDR3 spans 12 residues. Germline CDR1 and CDR2: SNHLY and FYNNEI. V lost 6 bases and J lost 3, with 9 bases in between. CDR3 in amino acids: CASSQGIYEQYF. CDR3 bases: TGTGCCAGCAGCCAGGGTATCTACGAGCAGTACTTC.

The chain is built from TRBV2 and TRBJ2-1, with 9 positions matching TRBD1. The CDR3 length is 17 residues. With 2 bases clipped from V and 7 bases from J, the junction kept 12 bases outside the gene matches. Germline values: CDR1 SNHLY, CDR2 FYNNEI. The chain's CDR3 is CASSEPTGTGNGNEQFF. Written as DNA, the CDR3 is TGTGCCAGCAGTGAACCCACCGGGACAGGGAACGGTAATGAGCAGTTCTTC.

The genes are TRBV4-3 and TRBJ2-1; D call uncertain. Germline lookup yields CDR1 LGHNA and CDR2 YSLEER. The CDR3 is 16 residues long. The V gene lost 5 bases and the J gene lost 6 bases, with 20 bases spanning the gap. CDR3: CASSAERGVLSNEQFF. Here the CDR3 DNA reads TGCGCCAGCAGCGCCGAGCGTGGGGTATTGTCCAATGAGCAGTTCTTC.

This chain joins TRBV6-1 and TRBJ2-1; TRBD1 aligns across 7 bases. Germline lookup yields CDR1 MNHNS and CDR2 SASEGT. The CDR3 is 13 residues long. V lost 8 bases to trimming and J lost 2 bases; unmatched junction nucleotides: 3. The DNA for the CDR3 is TGTGCCAGCTGTAGGGGGCCCTACAATGAGCAGTTCTTC. This gives the protein CASCRGPYNEQFF.

The chain recombines TRBV28 with TRBJ2-5; 10 bases align to TRBD1. The V segment lost 4 bases and the J segment 5 bases; nucleotides outside the gene matches: 10. Germline CDR1 reads MDHEN; CDR2 reads SYDVKM. This CDR3 is 16 amino acids long. The CDR3 DNA is TGTGCCAGCAGTTCGGGACAGGGGATGTTGAGGGAGACCCAGTACTTC. Translated: CASSSGQGMLRETQYF.

This clone was counted a few times. The chain joins TRBV27 to TRBJ2-1, with TRBD1 matching 9 bases. The germline V gene has CDR1 MNHEY and CDR2 SMNVEV (reference sequence). The CDR3 sequence is 18 residues long. V shed 3 bases and J 5 bases; nucleotides not matched to a gene: 14. In DNA form, the CDR3 reads TGTGCCAGCAGTTTTCTCGGCCTCTCCCGGACAGGGGACAATGAGCAGTTCTTC. Its translation is CASSFLGLSRTGDNEQFF.

The V call is TRBV19, the J call TRBJ1-4; the D is unclear. Trimming shortened V by 2 bases and J by 0 bases, and 7 bases separated the two germline ends. The CDR3 is 15 amino acids. Germline V CDR1 and CDR2: LNHDA, SQIVND (reference sequence). CDR3 bases: TGTGCCAGTAGTATACGGCGGGCAACTAATGAAAAACTGTTTTTT. Translation gives CASSIRRATNEKLFF. The full variable domain, rest sourced from reference TRBV19 and TRBJ1-4, is DGGITQSPKYLFRKEGQNVTLSCEQNLNHDAMYWYRQDPGQGLRLIYYSQIVNDFQKGDIAEGYSVSREKKESFPLTVTSAQKNPTAFYLCASSIRRATNEKLFFGSGTQLSVL.

The chain links TRBV10-3 to TRBJ2-5; D is unclear. With 2 bases removed from V and 5 bases from J, the gap between germline ends came to 12 bases. CDR3 length: 14 residues. CDR1 ENHRY and CDR2 SYGVKD come from the germline V gene. This CDR3 is CAISEPSRGETQYF. CDR3 in DNA: TGTGCCATCAGTGAGCCCTCCCGTGGGGAGACCCAGTACTTC.

Written as DNA, the CDR3 is TGTGCCAGCTCACCGGAAAGTGGGACTACAAACATTCAGTACTTC. It specifies CASSPESGTTNIQYF. This sequence joins TRBV18 and TRBJ2-4; 7 bases are a match to TRBD2. The CDR3 extends over 15 amino acids. The V gene's germline CDR1 is KGHSH and CDR2 LQKENI. With V trimmed by 3 bases and J by 6 bases, 8 bases remained unmatched. Drawing the rest from reference TRBV18 and TRBJ2-4, the complete variable domain is NAGVMQNPRHLVRRRGQEARLRCSPMKGHSHVYWYRQLPEEGLKFMVYLQKENIIDESGMPKERFSAEFPKEGPSILRIQQVVRGDSAAYFCASSPESGTTNIQYFGAGTRLSVL.

The V and J genes are TRBV28 and TRBJ1-5; D is ambiguous. The V end was cut by 2 bases, the J end by 6 bases, with 8 bases between. The germline CDR1 and CDR2 sequences are MDHEN and SYDVKM. The CDR3 contains 13 residues. The CDR3 sequence is CASSLLFSQPQHF. CDR3 DNA: TGTGCCAGCAGTTTACTTTTCAGTCAGCCCCAGCATTTT.

The chain is built from TRBV19 and TRBJ2-7; possibly TRBD2 for D (5 bases). Germline V gene data show CDR1 as LNHDA and CDR2 as SQIVND (reference sequence). Trimming took 1 base from V and 6 from J, leaving 13 bases between them. This CDR3 contains 14 residues. This CDR3 reads CASSIAPRGREQYF. CDR3 sequence (DNA): TGTGCCAGTAGTATAGCCCCCCGGGGTCGCGAGCAGTACTTC.

This sequence joins TRBV5-1 and TRBJ1-2; D is possibly TRBD1 (6 bases). The CDR3 is 14 amino acids. CDR1 is SGHRS, CDR2 YFSETQ, per germline. V lost 0 bases to trimming and J lost 2 bases, with 8 bases between them. This CDR3 reads CASSLVTGNYGYTF. The DNA for the CDR3 is TGCGCCAGCAGCTTGGTAACAGGGAACTATGGCTACACCTTC.

This rearrangement joins TRBV6-4 to TRBJ2-1; D might be TRBD1 (7 bases). From germline, CDR1 is MRHNA and CDR2 SNTAGT. V was trimmed by 2 bases and J by 3 bases, leaving 11 bases between them. The CDR3 contains 15 residues. CDR3 bases: TGTGCCAGCAGTGACGCAGGGGGGAACTACAATGAGCAGTTCTTC. Its translation is CASSDAGGNYNEQFF.

This clone was observed a single time. V usage is TRBV14 and J usage is TRBJ1-3; possible D gene TRBD1, 5 bases. CDR1 SGHDN and CDR2 FVKESK come from the germline V gene. The CDR3 contains 17 residues. Between the trimmed V and J ends, which lost 0 bases and 0 bases, there was a span of 12 bases. CDR3 sequence reads: CASSQDKGLVSGNTIYF. In DNA form, the CDR3 reads TGTGCCAGCAGCCAAGACAAGGGGTTGGTCTCTGGAAACACCATATATTTT.

The chain has TRBV27 and TRBJ2-7, with 9 bases that match TRBD1. From germline, CDR1 is MNHEY and CDR2 SMNVEV (reference sequence). This CDR3 is built from 15 residues. The junction had 13 bases not matched to a gene; V was cut back by 10 bases and J by 3 bases. The CDR3 region is CATSTGTGMNYEQYF. The CDR3 DNA sequence: TGTGCCACCTCTACCGGGACAGGGATGAACTACGAGCAGTACTTC.

The rearrangement uses TRBV7-9 and TRBJ1-6; no reliable D call. The CDR3 runs to 13 residues. Germline V gives CDR1 SEHNR, CDR2 FQNEAQ (reference sequence). The V end was cut by 1 base, the J end by 14 bases, with 12 bases between. In DNA, the CDR3 is TGTGCCAGCAGCTTAGGTCAGGAGATCACCCTCCACTTT. It translates to CASSLGQEITLHF.

J is TRBJ2-3 and V is TRBV2, with no clear D. The CDR3 is 14 amino acids. The V gene lost 7 bases and the J gene lost 0 bases, with 11 bases spanning the gap. Germline loops: CDR1 SNHLY, CDR2 FYNNEI. The CDR3 is CASKAARSTDTQYF. CDR3 coding DNA: TGTGCCAGCAAGGCCGCCAGAAGCACAGATACGCAGTATTTT.

The chain couples TRBV5-4 to TRBJ2-5, with a weak D call TRBD1 (5 bases). V lost 4 bases and J 5 bases, leaving 15 bases between the germline ends. There are 14 residues in the CDR3. Germline V lookup: CDR1 SGHNT, CDR2 YYREEE (reference sequence). CDR3 loop: CASSPAQGSETQYF. For the CDR3, the DNA is TGTGCCAGCAGCCCCGCCCAGGGATCGGAGACCCAGTACTTC.

The table lists this clone with a count of one. The rearrangement links TRBV5-6 to TRBJ2-3; D gene uncertain. CDR1 is SGHDT and CDR2 is YYEEEE in the germline V gene. Trimming shortened V by 4 bases and J by 2 bases, and 14 bases separated the two germline ends. The CDR3 sequence is 15 residues long. CDR3 sequence reads: CASSVTLPSTDTQYF. CDR3 nucleotides: TGTGCCAGCAGCGTGACTCTTCCCTCCACAGATACGCAGTATTTT.

This chain connects TRBV11-2 to TRBJ2-7; 8 bases map to TRBD1. The junction had 2 bases not matched to a gene; V was cut back by 1 base and J by 0 bases. The CDR3 is 15 residues long. CDR1 is SGHAT, CDR2 FQNNGV, per germline. CDR3 sequence: CASSLGTGSSYEQYF. The CDR3 DNA is TGTGCCAGCAGCTTAGGGACAGGGTCCTCCTACGAGCAGTACTTC.